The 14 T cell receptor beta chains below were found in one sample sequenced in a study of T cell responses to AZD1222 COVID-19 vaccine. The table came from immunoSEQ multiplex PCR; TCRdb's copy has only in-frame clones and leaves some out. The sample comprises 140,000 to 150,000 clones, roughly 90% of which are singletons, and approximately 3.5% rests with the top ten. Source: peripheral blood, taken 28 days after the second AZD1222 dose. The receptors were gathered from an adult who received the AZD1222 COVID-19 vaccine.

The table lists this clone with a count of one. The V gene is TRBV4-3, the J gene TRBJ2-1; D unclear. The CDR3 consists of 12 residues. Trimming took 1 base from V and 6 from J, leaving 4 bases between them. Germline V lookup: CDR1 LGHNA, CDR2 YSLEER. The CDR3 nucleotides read TGCGCCAGCAGCCAAGGAACCAATGAGCAGTTCTTC. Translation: CASSQGTNEQFF.

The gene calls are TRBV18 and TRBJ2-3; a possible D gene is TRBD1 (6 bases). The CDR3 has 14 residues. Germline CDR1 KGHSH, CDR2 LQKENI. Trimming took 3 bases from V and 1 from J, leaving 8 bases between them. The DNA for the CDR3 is TGTGCCAGCTCACCCGCAGGGGGCACAGATACGCAGTATTTT. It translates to CASSPAGGTDTQYF. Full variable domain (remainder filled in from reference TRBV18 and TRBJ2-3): NAGVMQNPRHLVRRRGQEARLRCSPMKGHSHVYWYRQLPEEGLKFMVYLQKENIIDESGMPKERFSAEFPKEGPSILRIQQVVRGDSAAYFCASSPAGGTDTQYFGPGTRLTVL.

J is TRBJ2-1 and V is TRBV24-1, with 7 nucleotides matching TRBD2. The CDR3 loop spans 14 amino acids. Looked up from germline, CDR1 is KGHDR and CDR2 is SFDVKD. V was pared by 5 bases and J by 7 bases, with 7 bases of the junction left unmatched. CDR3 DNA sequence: TGTGCCACCAGTGGCCCTAGCGGCCAGAATGAGCAGTTCTTC. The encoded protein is CATSGPSGQNEQFF.

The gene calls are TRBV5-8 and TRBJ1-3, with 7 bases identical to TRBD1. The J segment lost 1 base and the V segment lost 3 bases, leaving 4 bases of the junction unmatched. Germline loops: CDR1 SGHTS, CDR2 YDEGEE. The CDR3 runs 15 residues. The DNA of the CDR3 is TGTGCCAGCAGCTCCCTGGGACAGTCTGGAAACACCATATATTTT. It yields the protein CASSSLGQSGNTIYF.

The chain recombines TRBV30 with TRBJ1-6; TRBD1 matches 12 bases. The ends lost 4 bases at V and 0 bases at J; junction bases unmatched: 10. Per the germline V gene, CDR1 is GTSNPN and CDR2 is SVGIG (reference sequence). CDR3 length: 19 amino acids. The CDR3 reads CAWNRDRGLPSSYNSPLHF. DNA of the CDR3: TGTGCCTGGAATCGGGACAGGGGGCTCCCGAGCTCCTATAATTCACCCCTCCACTTT. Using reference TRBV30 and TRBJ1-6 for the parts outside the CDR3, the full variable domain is SQTIHQWPATLVQPVGSPLSLECTVEGTSNPNLYWYRQAAGRGLQLLFYSVGIGQISSEVPQNLSASRPQDRQFILSSKKLLLSDSGFYLCAWNRDRGLPSSYNSPLHFGNGTRLTVT.

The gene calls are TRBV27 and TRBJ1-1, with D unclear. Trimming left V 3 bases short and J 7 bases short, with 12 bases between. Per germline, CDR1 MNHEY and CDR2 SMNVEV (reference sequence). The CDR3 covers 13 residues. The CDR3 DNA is TGTGCCAGCAGTTTTGGTACGACGGGTGAAGCTTTCTTT. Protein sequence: CASSFGTTGEAFF.

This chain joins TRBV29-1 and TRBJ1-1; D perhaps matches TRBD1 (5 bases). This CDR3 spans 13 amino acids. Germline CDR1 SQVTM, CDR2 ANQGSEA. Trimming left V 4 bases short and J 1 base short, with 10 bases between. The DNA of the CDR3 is TGCAGCGTTGCAGTTGGGGGGAACACTGAAGCTTTCTTT. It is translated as CSVAVGGNTEAFF.

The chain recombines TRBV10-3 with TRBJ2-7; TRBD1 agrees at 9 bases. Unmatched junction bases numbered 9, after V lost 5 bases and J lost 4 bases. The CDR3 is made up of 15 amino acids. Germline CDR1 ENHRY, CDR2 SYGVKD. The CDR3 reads CAISKSGTGIYEQYF. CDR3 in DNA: TGTGCCATCAGTAAATCCGGGACAGGGATTTACGAGCAGTACTTC.

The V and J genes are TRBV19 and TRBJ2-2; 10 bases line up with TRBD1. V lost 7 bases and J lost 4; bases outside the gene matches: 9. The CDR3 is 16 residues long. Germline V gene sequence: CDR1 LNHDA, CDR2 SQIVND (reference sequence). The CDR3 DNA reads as TGTGCCAGTACTGAAGACAGGGGGCGTCTCACCGGGGAGCTGTTTTTT. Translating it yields CASTEDRGRLTGELFF. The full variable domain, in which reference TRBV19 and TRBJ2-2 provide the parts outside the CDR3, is DGGITQSPKYLFRKEGQNVTLSCEQNLNHDAMYWYRQDPGQGLRLIYYSQIVNDFQKGDIAEGYSVSREKKESFPLTVTSAQKNPTAFYLCASTEDRGRLTGELFFGEGSRLTVL.

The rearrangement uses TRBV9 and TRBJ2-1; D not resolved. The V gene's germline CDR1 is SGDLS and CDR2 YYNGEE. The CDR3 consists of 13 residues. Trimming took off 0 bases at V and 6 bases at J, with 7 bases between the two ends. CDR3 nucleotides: TGTGCCAGCAGCGTAGTACCCCTCAATGAGCAGTTCTTC. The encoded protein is CASSVVPLNEQFF.

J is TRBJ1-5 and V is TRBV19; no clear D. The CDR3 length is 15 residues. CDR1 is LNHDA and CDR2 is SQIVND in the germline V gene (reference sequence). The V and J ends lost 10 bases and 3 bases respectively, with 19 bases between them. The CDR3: CATSPEVLYNQPQHF. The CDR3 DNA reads TGTGCCACTTCCCCCGAAGTCCTGTACAATCAGCCCCAGCATTTT.

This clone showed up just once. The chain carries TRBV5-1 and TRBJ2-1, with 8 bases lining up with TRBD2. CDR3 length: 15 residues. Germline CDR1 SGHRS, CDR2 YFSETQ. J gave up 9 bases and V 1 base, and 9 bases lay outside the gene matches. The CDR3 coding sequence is TGCGCCAGCAGCTTGAGCGGGAGAAGAGAGAGTGAGCAGTTCTTC. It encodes CASSLSGRRESEQFF.

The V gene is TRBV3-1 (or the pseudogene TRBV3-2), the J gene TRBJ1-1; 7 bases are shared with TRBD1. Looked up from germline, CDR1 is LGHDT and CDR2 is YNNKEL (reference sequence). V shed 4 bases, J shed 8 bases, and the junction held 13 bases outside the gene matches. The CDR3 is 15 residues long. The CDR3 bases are TGTGCCAGCAGCCGTTACAGGGGACCTGGTTCGGAAGCTTTCTTT. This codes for CASSRYRGPGSEAFF.

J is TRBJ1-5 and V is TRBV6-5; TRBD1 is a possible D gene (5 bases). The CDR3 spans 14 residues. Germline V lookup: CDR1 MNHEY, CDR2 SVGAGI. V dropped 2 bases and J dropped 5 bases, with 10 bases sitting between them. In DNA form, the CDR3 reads TGTGCCAGCAGTTACGGAGGGGCTGATCAGCCCCAGCATTTT. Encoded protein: CASSYGGADQPQHF.